The following is a T cell receptor beta chain sequence with its context. Antigen unknown. This entry comes from a study of T cell responses to AZD1222 COVID-19 vaccine. Sequenced by immunoSEQ multiplex PCR; TCRdb stores in-frame clones only, minus some. Of 130,000 to 150,000 clones listed, 90% to 95% are singletons. Findings and caveats of the study: Scientists sampled the repertoires only once the peak T cell response had passed. White British people made up most donors, females outnumbered males, and clonal diversity was possibly underestimated. Compared with day 0, the breadth and depth of the Spike-specific TCR repertoire rose significantly after two doses of AZD1222.

V was clipped by 6 bases and J by 4 bases, with 21 bases between them. Germline CDR1 and CDR2: SGHRS and YFSETQ. The CDR3 extends over 16 amino acids. The sample here was peripheral blood, taken on day 0 of MenACWY control vaccination. This sequence joins TRBV5-1 and TRBJ2-3; tentative D call: TRBD1 (6 bases). The sequence was obtained from an adult in good health. CDR3 DNA sequence: TGCGCCAGCAAAACATCTGGGGGCACCATCCCAGATACGCAGTATTTT. This codes for CASKTSGGTIPDTQYF. Together with reference TRBV5-1 and TRBJ2-3, the CDR3 gives the full variable domain: KAGVTQTPRYLIKTRGQQVTLSCSPISGHRSVSWYQQTPGQGLQFLFEYFSETQRNKGNFPGRFSGRQFSNSRSEMNVSTLELGDSALYLCASKTSGGTIPDTQYFGPGTRLTVL.